The 10 T cell receptor beta chains below come from one sample, sequenced in a study of blood T cell repertoires in COVID-19. Some clones are missing from TCRdb's copy, which holds only in-frame ones; the method was immunoSEQ multiplex PCR. The table has approximately 220,000 clones, about 83% seen once. Sequencing was done on a sample of peripheral blood. Every receptor here comes from a man aged 60 to 75 who had recovered from COVID-19.

In DNA, the CDR3 is TGTGCCAGTAGTATAGATTTTCCACGAGCCACCCACAATGAGCAGTTCTTC. It encodes CASSIDFPRATHNEQFF. V and J are TRBV19 and TRBJ2-1; D is undetermined. Trimming shortened V by 0 bases and J by 5 bases, and 17 bases separated the two germline ends. The germline V gene has CDR1 LNHDA and CDR2 SQIVND (reference sequence). The CDR3 has 17 amino acids.

This clone has a single count. The rearrangement joins TRBV19 to TRBJ1-4, with a weak D call TRBD1 (6 bases). This CDR3 spans 15 amino acids. Germline CDR1 reads LNHDA; CDR2 reads SQIVND (reference sequence). The germline V and J ends were trimmed by 5 bases and 8 bases, with 18 bases remaining between them. As DNA, the CDR3 is TGTGCCAGTAGTGTTTTAGACAGGTTTGGAGAAAAACTGTTTTTT. This gives the protein CASSVLDRFGEKLFF.

The CDR3 DNA reads TGTGCCAGCAGCCTCCGACCCGAAGGGGGCACTGAAGCTTTCTTT. Its protein is CASSLRPEGGTEAFF. The chain joins TRBV7-2 to TRBJ1-1; a possible D gene is TRBD1 (6 bases). CDR3 size: 15 residues. Per the germline V gene, CDR1 is SGHTA and CDR2 is FQGNSA. V lost 5 bases, J lost 4 bases, and 17 bases lay in between. The whole variable domain, filled in from reference TRBV7-2 and TRBJ1-1, reads GAGVSQSPSNKVTEKGKDVELRCDPISGHTALYWYRQSLGQGLEFLIYFQGNSAPDKSGLPSDRFSAERTGGSVSTLTIQRTQQEDSAVYLCASSLRPEGGTEAFFGQGTRLTVV.

The rearrangement uses TRBV9 and TRBJ2-2, with 9 bases matching TRBD2. This CDR3 region has 15 residues. The junction had 5 bases not matched to a gene; V was cut back by 4 bases and J by 4 bases. Per germline, CDR1 SGDLS and CDR2 YYNGEE. The CDR3 region has the DNA TGTGCCAGCAGCCCGCGGGGGGGCCTCACCGGGGAGCTGTTTTTT. Amino acids: CASSPRGGLTGELFF.

This clone showed up just once. Here the CDR3 reads CASSYGQGAGTQYF. The CDR3 nucleotides are TGTGCCAGCAGTTACGGACAGGGGGCTGGGACCCAGTACTTC. J is TRBJ2-5 and V is TRBV27; 11 bases are a match to TRBD1. The CDR3 has 14 amino acids. V was clipped by 4 bases and J by 7 bases; unmatched bases: 5. CDR1 is MNHEY and CDR2 is SMNVEV in the germline V gene (reference sequence).

The chain combines TRBV9 with TRBJ1-2; 7 bases align to TRBD1. Per the germline V gene, CDR1 is SGDLS and CDR2 is YYNGEE. Losses at the gene ends were 3 bases for V and 2 bases for J; bases not matched to a gene: 7. The CDR3 covers 15 residues. The CDR3 nucleotides are TGTGCCAGCAGCGCTAGAAACAGGGGCAACTATGGCTACACCTTC. Its protein product is CASSARNRGNYGYTF.

V is TRBV27 and J is TRBJ2-1, with 9 bases matching TRBD1. Germline-derived CDR1 and CDR2 are MNHEY and SMNVEV (reference sequence). CDR3 length: 14 amino acids. J gave up 9 bases and V 8 bases, and 11 bases lay outside the gene matches. CDR3 sequence (DNA): TGTGCCAGCTCTCAGGGGACAGGGAGGTCTGAGCAGTTCTTC. It codes for CASSQGTGRSEQFF.

In nucleotides, the CDR3 is TGTGCCAGCAGCTTACGTAGCGGGGCGAGCACAGATACGCAGTATTTT. Amino acid sequence: CASSLRSGASTDTQYF. The chain recombines TRBV13 with TRBJ2-3; 8 nucleotides agree with TRBD2. The J segment lost 0 bases and the V segment lost 2 bases, leaving 4 bases of the junction unmatched. Germline loops: CDR1 PRHDT, CDR2 FYEKMQ (reference sequence). The CDR3 spans 16 residues.

The V gene is TRBV6-5, the J gene TRBJ2-5, with D possibly being TRBD2 (7 bases). The CDR3 has 14 amino acids. In germline, CDR1 is MNHEY, CDR2 SVGAGI. Trimming removed 0 bases at V and 5 bases at J, with 10 bases between. CDR3 loop: CASSYSGGRETQYF. CDR3 coding DNA: TGTGCCAGCAGTTACTCGGGGGGGCGCGAGACCCAGTACTTC.

This clone has just a few counts. The J gene is TRBJ1-1, the V gene TRBV2; D is ambiguous. This CDR3 is built from 13 residues. The germline CDR1 and CDR2 sequences are SNHLY and FYNNEI. Trimming stripped 5 bases from V and 1 base from J, with 8 bases between. CDR3 nucleotide sequence: TGTGCCAGCAGTCCCCGACAGAACACTGAAGCTTTCTTT. Protein: CASSPRQNTEAFF.